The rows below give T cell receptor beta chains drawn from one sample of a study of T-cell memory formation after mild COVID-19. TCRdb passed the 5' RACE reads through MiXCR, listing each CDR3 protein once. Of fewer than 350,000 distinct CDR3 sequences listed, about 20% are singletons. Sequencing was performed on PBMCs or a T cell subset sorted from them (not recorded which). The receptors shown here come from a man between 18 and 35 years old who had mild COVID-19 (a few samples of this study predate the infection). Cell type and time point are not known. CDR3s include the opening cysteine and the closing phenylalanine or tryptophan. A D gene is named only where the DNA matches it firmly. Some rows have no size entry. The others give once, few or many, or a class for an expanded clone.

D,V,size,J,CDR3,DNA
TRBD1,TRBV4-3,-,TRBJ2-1,CASSQGQGGEQFF,TGCGCCAGCAGCCAAGGACAGGGCGGTGAGCAGTTCTTC
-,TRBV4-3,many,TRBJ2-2,CASSQDRGGIGELFF,TGCGCCAGCAGCCAAGATCGGGGCGGGATCGGGGAGCTGTTTTTT
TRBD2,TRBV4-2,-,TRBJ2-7,CASSRERTRNYEQYF,TGTGCCAGCAGCCGGGAAAGGACTAGAAACTACGAGCAGTACTTC
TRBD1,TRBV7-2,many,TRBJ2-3,CASSLGQFTDTQYF,TGTGCCAGCAGCCTGGGACAGTTCACAGATACGCAGTATTTT
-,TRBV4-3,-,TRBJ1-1,CASSLRVAANTEAFF,TGCGCCAGCAGCCTCAGGGTCGCAGCGAACACTGAAGCTTTCTTT
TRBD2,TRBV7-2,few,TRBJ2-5,CASSLEGLAGGIRAQYF,TGTGCCAGCAGCTTAGAAGGACTAGCGGGGGGGATCAGGGCCCAGTACTTC
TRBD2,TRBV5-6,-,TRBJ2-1,CASSSTRRTSGGAFSSSYNEQFF,TGTGCCAGCAGCTCTACCCGCAGGACTAGCGGGGGGGCATTCTCCAGCTCCTACAATGAGCAGTTCTTC
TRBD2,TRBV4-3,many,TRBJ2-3,CASSQVIGLAGVVTDTQYF,TGCGCCAGCAGCCAAGTTATAGGGCTAGCGGGGGTAGTCACAGATACGCAGTATTTT
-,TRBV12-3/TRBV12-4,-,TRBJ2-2,CASSPSGLVGTRELFF,TGTGCCAGCAGTCCCTCGGGTCTAGTAGGGACCAGGGAGCTGTTTTTT
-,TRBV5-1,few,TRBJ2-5,CASSTWGDQETQYF,TGCGCCAGCAGCACGTGGGGGGACCAAGAGACCCAGTACTTC
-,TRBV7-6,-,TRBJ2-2,CASSSLSTGELFF,TGTGCCAGCAGCTCCCTAAGTACCGGGGAGCTGTTTTTT
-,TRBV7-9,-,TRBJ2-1,CASSSPGALGHNEQFF,TGTGCCAGCAGCTCACCCGGGGCACTGGGCCACAATGAGCAGTTCTTC
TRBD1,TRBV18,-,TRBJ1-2,CASLSGQGIGYTF,TGTGCCAGCCTCTCGGGACAGGGAATTGGCTACACCTTC
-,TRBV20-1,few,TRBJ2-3,CSDLEGFTDTQYF,TGCAGTGACCTAGAGGGATTCACAGATACGCAGTATTTT
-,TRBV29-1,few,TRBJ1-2,CSGRDLNYGYTF,TGCAGCGGCAGGGACCTTAACTATGGCTACACCTTC
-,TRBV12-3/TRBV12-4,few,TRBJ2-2,CASSLVLRVATGELFF,TGTGCCAGCAGTTTAGTGTTGAGAGTGGCCACCGGGGAGCTGTTTTTT
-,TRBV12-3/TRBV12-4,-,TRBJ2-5,CASSFPGAETQYF,TGTGCCAGCAGTTTTCCGGGTGCGGAGACCCAGTACTTC
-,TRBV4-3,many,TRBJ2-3,CASSPMGDTQYF,TGCGCCAGCAGCCCAATGGGGGATACGCAGTATTTT
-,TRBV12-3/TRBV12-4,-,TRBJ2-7,CASSEGSAGLYEQYF,TGTGCCAGCAGCGAGGGGTCGGCCGGGCTCTACGAGCAGTACTTC
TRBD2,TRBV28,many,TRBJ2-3,CASSPQLAGSSDTQYF,TGTGCCAGCAGTCCACAGCTAGCGGGGAGTTCAGATACGCAGTATTTT
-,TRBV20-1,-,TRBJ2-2,CSAHSGAANTGELFF,TGCAGTGCCCATAGCGGAGCAGCGAACACCGGGGAGCTGTTTTTT
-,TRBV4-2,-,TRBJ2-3,CASSRKQLSSTDTQYF,TGTGCCAGCAGCAGAAAACAGCTGTCTAGCACAGATACGCAGTATTTT
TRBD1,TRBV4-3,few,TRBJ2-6,CASSQDGQGPGANVLTF,TGCGCCAGCAGCCAAGATGGACAGGGACCTGGGGCCAACGTCCTGACTTTC
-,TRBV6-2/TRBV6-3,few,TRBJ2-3,CASHRTETDTQYF,TGTGCCAGCCACAGGACAGAGACAGATACGCAGTATTTT
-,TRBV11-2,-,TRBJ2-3,CASSLAPPRGGTDTQYF,TGTGCCAGCAGCTTAGCTCCGCCTAGGGGCGGCACAGATACGCAGTATTTT
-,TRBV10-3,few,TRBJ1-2,CAISERQIYGYTF,TGTGCCATCAGTGAACGACAGATCTACGGCTACACCTTC
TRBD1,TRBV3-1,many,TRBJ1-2,CASSQYRGTNYGYTF,TGTGCCAGCAGCCAGTACAGGGGCACTAACTATGGCTACACCTTC
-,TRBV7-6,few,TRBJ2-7,CASSSFSVPLTYEQYF,TGTGCCAGCAGCTCGTTTAGCGTGCCCCTAACCTACGAGCAGTACTTC
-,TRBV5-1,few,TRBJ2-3,CASSLERLPRDTQYF,TGCGCCAGCAGCTTGGAGCGATTACCAAGGGATACGCAGTATTTT
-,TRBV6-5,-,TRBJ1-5,CASRRTSRNQPQHF,TGTGCCAGCAGAAGGACAAGCAGGAATCAGCCCCAGCATTTT
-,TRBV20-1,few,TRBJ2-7,CSASSRTSYEQYF,TGCAGTGCTAGTTCCCGTACCTCCTACGAGCAGTACTTC
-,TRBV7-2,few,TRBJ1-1,CASSNRGGTLNTEAFF,TGTGCCAGCAGCAATAGGGGAGGGACGCTGAACACTGAAGCTTTCTTT
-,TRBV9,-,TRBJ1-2,CASSVNVRGFYTF,TGTGCCAGCAGCGTAAATGTTCGAGGGTTCTACACCTTC
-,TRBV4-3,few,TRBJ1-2,CASSQDWQSPVGYTF,TGCGCCAGCAGCCAAGATTGGCAGTCCCCCGTAGGCTACACCTTC
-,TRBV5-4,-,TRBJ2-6,CASSLASSGANVLTF,TGTGCCAGCAGCTTGGCCTCCTCTGGGGCCAACGTCCTGACTTTC
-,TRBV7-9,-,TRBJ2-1,CASSLGQISYNEQFF,TGTGCCAGCAGCTTAGGCCAGATCTCCTACAATGAGCAGTTCTTC
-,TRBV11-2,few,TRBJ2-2,CASSRGAYTGELFF,TGTGCCAGCAGCCGCGGGGCGTACACCGGGGAGCTGTTTTTT
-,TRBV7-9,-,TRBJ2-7,CASSLGASRRAYEQYF,TGTGCCAGCAGCTTAGGGGCCTCCCGAAGGGCATACGAGCAGTACTTC
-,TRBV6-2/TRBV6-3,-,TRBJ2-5,CASSYVLREETQYF,TGTGCCAGCAGTTACGTGCTGAGGGAGGAGACCCAGTACTTC
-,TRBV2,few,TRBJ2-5,CASTRDQPQETQYF,TGTGCCAGCACTAGGGATCAGCCCCAAGAGACCCAGTACTTC